This entry lists 30 T cell receptor beta chains sequenced from one sample in a study of Graves' ophthalmopathy and Graves' hyperthyroidism. Amplification targeted the TCR beta CDR3 regions, with RNA transcripts as the source material. A first-round RT-PCR used HTBI primers, followed by a second-round multiplex PCR. TCRdb re-called the multiplex PCR reads through MiXCR, storing one row per CDR3 protein. The table lists 620,000 or so distinct CDR3 sequences, about 20% of them singletons. The source material was peripheral blood. The receptors were sampled from a woman between 18 and 29 years old with stable Graves' hyperthyroidism. Some clones in this sample may be carry-over from other donors' samples.

This clonotype turned up a few times. The chain links TRBV6-5 to TRBJ2-7, with D perhaps being TRBD1 or TRBD2 (6 bases each). The V gene lost 1 base and the J gene lost 4 bases, with 17 bases spanning the gap. CDR1 and CDR2 (germline): MNHEY, SVGAGI. This CDR3 is 16 amino acids long. The CDR3 protein is CASSYYQGTFSYEQYF. Here the CDR3 DNA reads TGTGCCAGCAGTTACTATCAGGGGACTTTCTCTTACGAGCAGTACTTC.

The rearrangement uses TRBV7-2 and TRBJ2-4; tentative D call: TRBD1 (6 bases). This CDR3 contains 17 residues. Germline CDR1 reads SGHTA; CDR2 reads FQGNSA. Trimming pared 0 bases from V and 0 bases from J, leaving 12 bases between. The CDR3 reads CASSLATTGIAKNIQYF. CDR3 sequence (DNA): TGTGCCAGCAGCTTAGCGACGACAGGCATAGCCAAAAACATTCAGTACTTC.

This clonotype appeared many times. V is TRBV12-3 or TRBV12-4 and J is TRBJ2-5, with 7 nucleotides matching TRBD1. V shed 5 bases, J shed 5 bases, and the junction held 14 bases outside the gene matches. The CDR3 totals 16 residues. CDR3 amino acids: CASSTTGVAVPETQYF. The CDR3 DNA reads TGTGCCAGCAGTACCACAGGGGTGGCCGTCCCGGAGACCCAGTACTTC.

In this sample, this clonotype turned up a few times. This sequence joins TRBV20-1 and TRBJ1-5; 8 nucleotides line up with TRBD1. The CDR3 is made up of 15 amino acids. The V segment lost 6 bases and the J segment 2 bases; nucleotides outside the gene matches: 9. Germline loops: CDR1 DFQATT, CDR2 SNEGSKA (reference sequence). CDR3: CSASYLQGGNQPQHF. The CDR3 DNA is TGCAGTGCCTCCTATTTACAGGGGGGCAATCAGCCCCAGCATTTT.

This clonotype was observed a handful of times. Since a much larger clone is just one base distant, this may be a read error. The chain couples TRBV28 to TRBJ1-1; D gene uncertain. CDR1 MDHEN and CDR2 SYDVKM come from the germline V gene. This CDR3 has 13 residues. The CDR3 here is CTSSSEMDTEAFF. As DNA, the CDR3 is TGTACCAGCAGTTCGGAGATGGACACTGAAGCTTTCTTT.

Ten or more counts support this clonotype. This chain connects TRBV6-1 to TRBJ1-2; the D gene is possibly TRBD1 (6 bases). V was trimmed by 5 bases and J by 4 bases, leaving 17 bases between them. CDR1 and CDR2 (germline): MNHNS, SASEGT. The CDR3 spans 15 residues. The chain's CDR3 is CASSPGTSGSYGYTF. CDR3 in DNA: TGTGCCAGCAGTCCCGGGACAAGTGGCAGCTATGGCTACACCTTC.

This clonotype has ten or more counts. V and J are TRBV9 and TRBJ2-7, with 8 bases identical to TRBD2. Germline loops: CDR1 SGDLS, CDR2 YYNGEE. The CDR3 totals 15 residues. V lost 4 bases to trimming and J lost 2 bases; unmatched junction nucleotides: 8. CDR3 sequence: CASSIGSGETYEQYF. CDR3 DNA sequence: TGTGCCAGCAGCATAGGTAGCGGGGAGACCTACGAGCAGTACTTC. Complete variable domain (other parts from reference TRBV9 and TRBJ2-7): DSGVTQTPKHLITATGQRVTLRCSPRSGDLSVYWYQQSLDQGLQFLIQYYNGEERAKGNILERFSAQQFPDLHSELNLSSLELGDSALYFCASSIGSGETYEQYFGPGTRLTVT.

The genes are TRBV6-5 and TRBJ2-5; TRBD2 matches at 16 bases. Trimming took 2 bases from V and 3 from J; bases not matched to a gene: 3. Germline V lookup: CDR1 MNHEY, CDR2 SVGAGI. The CDR3 extends over 17 amino acids. The chain's CDR3 is CASSYRGLAGGEETQYF. Here the CDR3 DNA reads TGTGCCAGCAGTTACCGGGGACTAGCGGGAGGGGAAGAGACCCAGTACTTC.

This clonotype came up many times. V usage is TRBV20-1 and J usage is TRBJ1-2, with 7 bases identical to TRBD1. V was clipped by 4 bases and J by 0 bases; unmatched bases: 11. CDR1 is DFQATT and CDR2 is SNEGSKA in the germline V gene (reference sequence). This CDR3 region has 16 residues. CDR3 loop: CSATLGTAKANYGYTF. The CDR3 bases are TGCAGTGCTACCCTTGGGACAGCCAAAGCTAACTATGGCTACACCTTC.

This clonotype has a count of ten or more. The rearrangement uses TRBV20-1 and TRBJ2-7; D tentatively reads TRBD1 or TRBD2 (6 bases each). Trimming removed 7 bases at V and 0 bases at J, with 16 bases between. Germline-derived CDR1 and CDR2 are DFQATT and SNEGSKA (reference sequence). There are 14 residues in the CDR3. The CDR3, as DNA: TGCAGTGTCACGGCGGGGACATTCTCCTACGAGCAGTACTTC. It specifies CSVTAGTFSYEQYF.

A note on this clonotype: A read error may be the cause here, since a much bigger clone is one base away. The chain is built from TRBV12-3 or TRBV12-4 and TRBJ1-1; no firm D call. This CDR3 has 14 amino acids. This CDR3 reads CASSSAAMNTEACF. In nucleotides, the CDR3 is TGTGCCAGCAGTTCGGCGGCCATGAACACTGAAGCTTGCTTT.

This clonotype was counted many times. J is TRBJ1-2 and V is TRBV12-3 or TRBV12-4; TRBD1 might be the D (5 bases). The ends were cut back, 6 bases at V and 8 bases at J, with 13 bases in the middle. The CDR3 is 12 residues long. CDR3 in DNA: TGTGCCAGCAGAGAGCGATGGGGCGGCTACACCTTC. Its translation: CASRERWGGYTF.

The sample holds many counts of this clonotype. The chain uses TRBV6-2 or TRBV6-3 and TRBJ1-2; the match to TRBD1 covers 10 bases. The CDR3 is made up of 18 amino acids. Losses at the gene ends were 0 bases for V and 7 bases for J; bases not matched to a gene: 14. CDR1 MNHEY and CDR2 SVGEGT come from the germline V gene. The CDR3 coding sequence is TGTGCCAGCAGTTACTCGACAATCGGGACAGGGGATGGGGGTGGCTACACCTTC. It codes for CASSYSTIGTGDGGGYTF.

In its sample, this clonotype was seen many times. V gene TRBV11-2 combines with J gene TRBJ2-2; D may be TRBD2 (6 bases). Germline CDR1 SGHAT, CDR2 FQNNGV. This CDR3 region has 16 residues. Trimming cost V 0 bases and J 1 base, with 9 bases left between them. The CDR3: CASSLETSRNTGELFF. CDR3 nucleotide sequence: TGTGCCAGCAGCTTAGAGACTAGTAGGAACACCGGGGAGCTGTTTTTT.

In its sample, this clonotype was seen a few times. The chain employs TRBV18 and TRBJ1-1; D remains ambiguous. Per the germline V gene, CDR1 is KGHSH and CDR2 is LQKENI. Trimming removed 0 bases at V and 5 bases at J, with 4 bases between. This CDR3 contains 12 residues. DNA of the CDR3: TGTGCCAGCTCACCACCGGAAACTGAAGCTTTCTTT. It specifies CASSPPETEAFF.

This clonotype was picked up many times. The chain recombines TRBV6-6 with TRBJ1-6; D unresolved. Germline assignment: CDR1 MNHNY and CDR2 SVGAGI (reference sequence). The CDR3 is 13 amino acids. V lost 0 bases to trimming and J lost 7 bases, with 4 bases between them. CDR3 nucleotide sequence: TGTGCCAGCAGTTACTCCCTGAATTCACCCCTCCACTTT. Protein: CASSYSLNSPLHF.

This clonotype was recorded at least ten times. The chain joins TRBV6-5 to TRBJ2-5; 10 bases fit TRBD2. CDR1 and CDR2 from the germline V gene are MNHEY and SVGAGI. This CDR3 comprises 16 residues. Trimming at V came to 7 bases and at J to 5 bases, leaving 13 bases not matched to a gene. The CDR3 reads CASTPGWGSGRETQYF. The CDR3 DNA reads TGTGCCAGCACCCCCGGTTGGGGTAGCGGGAGGGAGACCCAGTACTTC.

J is TRBJ2-5 and V is TRBV12-3 or TRBV12-4, with D unresolved. CDR3 length: 16 amino acids. Trimming took 6 bases from V and 2 from J, leaving 19 bases between them. CDR3 in DNA: TGTGCCAGCAGCCAAGGATGGCTCGGCAGACAAGAGACCCAGTACTTC. It is translated as CASSQGWLGRQETQYF.

This clonotype was seen at least ten times. The V call is TRBV7-2, the J call TRBJ2-5; no clear D. The CDR3 has 13 residues. With 5 bases removed from V and 1 base from J, the gap between germline ends came to 8 bases. Germline loops: CDR1 SGHTA, CDR2 FQGNSA. The CDR3 region is CASSTWAQETQYF. CDR3 coding DNA: TGTGCCAGCAGCACCTGGGCCCAAGAGACCCAGTACTTC.

This clonotype was recorded many times. The J gene is TRBJ1-1, the V gene TRBV29-1; possibly TRBD1 for D (5 bases). Trimming removed 2 bases at V and 2 bases at J, with 12 bases between. CDR3 length: 14 amino acids. CDR1 and CDR2 from the germline V gene are SQVTM and ANQGSEA. CDR3 nucleotide sequence: TGCAGCGTTGAAAAGAGACAGAGTAACACTGAAGCTTTCTTT. Translating it yields CSVEKRQSNTEAFF.

This clonotype was picked up a small number of times. The V gene is TRBV5-5, the J gene TRBJ2-7; 8 bases fit TRBD1. V was clipped by 3 bases and J by 3 bases; unmatched bases: 5. CDR1 is SGHKS, CDR2 YYEKEE, per germline (reference sequence). The CDR3 is 14 amino acids. The CDR3, as DNA: TGTGCCAGCAGCTACTGGGACAGGTACTACGAGCAGTACTTC. This gives the protein CASSYWDRYYEQYF.

In this sample, this clonotype turned up many times. V is TRBV6-1 and J is TRBJ2-2; no firm D call. V was clipped by 2 bases and J by 0 bases, with 7 bases between them. The V gene's germline CDR1 is MNHNS and CDR2 SASEGT. The CDR3 sequence is 15 residues long. The CDR3 protein is CASSENRANTGELFF. CDR3 sequence (DNA): TGTGCCAGCAGTGAAAACAGAGCGAACACCGGGGAGCTGTTTTTT.

The rearrangement links TRBV29-1 to TRBJ2-5, with 9 bases matching TRBD2. The ends lost 5 bases at V and 4 bases at J; junction bases unmatched: 8. The CDR3 is 14 residues long. Germline V gene data show CDR1 as SQVTM and CDR2 as ANQGSEA. The CDR3 loop is CSVLGLAGRETQYF. Here the CDR3 DNA reads TGCAGCGTTTTGGGCCTAGCGGGAAGAGAGACCCAGTACTTC.

This chain joins TRBV4-1 and TRBJ1-5; D is ambiguous. Germline CDR1 and CDR2: MGHRA and YSYEKL. The CDR3 is made up of 15 amino acids. Trimming took off 3 bases at V and 7 bases at J, with 16 bases between the two ends. CDR3 loop: CASSHVGSPAQPQHF. In DNA form, the CDR3 reads TGCGCCAGCAGCCATGTGGGGTCCCCCGCGCAGCCCCAGCATTTT.

This clonotype was counted at least ten times. V and J are TRBV24-1 and TRBJ1-5; D perhaps matches TRBD1 (5 bases). The CDR3 covers 13 residues. V lost 6 bases and J 0 bases, leaving 5 bases between the germline ends. The germline V gene has CDR1 KGHDR and CDR2 SFDVKD. CDR3 residues: CATSRGSNQPQHF. CDR3 bases: TGTGCCACCAGTAGGGGTAGCAATCAGCCCCAGCATTTT.

This clonotype has a count of ten or more. The rearrangement joins TRBV10-3 to TRBJ1-1; possibly TRBD1 for D (5 bases). With 6 bases removed from V and 6 bases from J, the gap between germline ends came to 17 bases. The length of the CDR3 is 14 residues. Per germline, CDR1 ENHRY and CDR2 SYGVKD. The CDR3 sequence is CAIRLQGVGAEAFF. The CDR3 DNA reads as TGTGCCATCAGACTCCAGGGCGTAGGCGCTGAAGCTTTCTTT.

The chain carries TRBV12-3 or TRBV12-4 and TRBJ1-2; 8 positions match TRBD1. The ends lost 6 bases at V and 13 bases at J; junction bases unmatched: 7. This CDR3 contains 11 residues. The CDR3 DNA sequence: TGTGCCAGCAGCTATGGACAGGGAGGCACCTTC. Translating gives CASSYGQGGTF.

This clonotype was detected many times. The rearrangement links TRBV4-1 to TRBJ1-2, with 8 nucleotides matching TRBD1. Germline CDR1 MGHRA, CDR2 YSYEKL. J gave up 7 bases and V 5 bases, and 6 bases lay outside the gene matches. The CDR3 loop spans 13 amino acids. The CDR3 protein is CASSIPGQVGYTF. In nucleotides, the CDR3 is TGCGCCAGCAGCATCCCGGGACAGGTTGGCTACACCTTC.

V usage is TRBV6-1 and J usage is TRBJ1-1, with D hard to call. Germline CDR1 MNHNS, CDR2 SASEGT. V was trimmed by 3 bases and J by 0 bases, leaving 11 bases between them. This CDR3 is 15 amino acids long. The CDR3 DNA reads as TGTGCCAGCAGTGACACGTGGGCGATGAACACTGAAGCTTTCTTT. Its translation is CASSDTWAMNTEAFF.

Many counts were recorded for this clonotype. One end of the junction fails to match germline, which may point to a read error. The CDR3 sequence is CASSLGTGSYRYTF. The CDR3 DNA follows: TGTGCCAGCAGTTTAGGTACAGGGAGCTATCGCTACACCTTC. The chain employs TRBV12-3 or TRBV12-4 and TRBJ1-2; tentatively, D is TRBD1 (6 bases). The CDR3 is made up of 14 amino acids.